One and the same sample provided the 31 T cell receptor beta chains below, sequenced in a study of blood T cell repertoires in COVID-19. Generated by immunoSEQ multiplex PCR, the TCRdb table keeps only in-frame clones and is missing some. This table has some 200,000 clones, around nine tenths appearing once. Sequencing was done on a sample of peripheral blood. These receptors were obtained from a man aged 35 to 55 with active or convalescent COVID-19.

The chain couples TRBV5-1 to TRBJ1-3; D call uncertain. Trimming pared 0 bases from V and 5 bases from J, leaving 12 bases between. Germline V gives CDR1 SGHRS, CDR2 YFSETQ. This CDR3 is built from 15 residues. The CDR3 DNA follows: TGCGCCAGCAGCTTGGAGGGTCAGACTAGAAACACCATATATTTT. Residues: CASSLEGQTRNTIYF. Looking up the rest from reference TRBV5-1 and TRBJ1-3 gives the full variable domain: KAGVTQTPRYLIKTRGQQVTLSCSPISGHRSVSWYQQTPGQGLQFLFEYFSETQRNKGNFPGRFSGRQFSNSRSEMNVSTLELGDSALYLCASSLEGQTRNTIYFGEGSWLTVV.

V and J are TRBV6-5 and TRBJ2-7, with 13 bases fitting TRBD2. Germline lookup yields CDR1 MNHEY and CDR2 SVGAGI. The CDR3 is 15 amino acids. J was trimmed by 2 bases and V by 6 bases; bases with no gene match: 4. The DNA for the CDR3 is TGTGCCAGCAGGCAAGGACTAGCGGGGGCCTACGAGCAGTACTTC. This codes for CASRQGLAGAYEQYF.

This chain connects TRBV12-3 or TRBV12-4 to TRBJ1-3, with unresolved D. The CDR3 runs to 13 residues. V dropped 6 bases and J dropped 0 bases, with 6 bases sitting between them. In nucleotides, the CDR3 is TGTGCCAGCAGGCCGGGCTCTGGAAACACCATATATTTT. It is translated as CASRPGSGNTIYF.

The V gene is TRBV6-1, the J gene TRBJ2-5, with D perhaps TRBD2 (7 bases). Germline CDR1 and CDR2: MNHNS and SASEGT. The CDR3 has 16 amino acids. V shed 2 bases and J shed 5 bases, with 18 bases lying between them. The CDR3 sequence: CASSESRGAGFETQYF. The CDR3 DNA reads TGTGCCAGCAGTGAATCACGGGGGGCGGGGTTCGAGACCCAGTACTTC.

The gene calls are TRBV10-3 and TRBJ1-5; D is perhaps TRBD1 (6 bases). The CDR3 consists of 15 residues. V lost 3 bases and J lost 3, with 12 bases in between. CDR1 is ENHRY, CDR2 SYGVKD, per germline. This chain's CDR3 is CAISDKDSDNQPQHF. CDR3 DNA sequence: TGTGCCATCAGTGACAAGGACAGTGACAATCAGCCCCAGCATTTT.

The V call is TRBV29-1, the J call TRBJ1-1; TRBD1 matches 8 bases. Germline V CDR1 and CDR2: SQVTM, ANQGSEA. Unmatched junction bases numbered 9, after V lost 3 bases and J lost 0 bases. The CDR3 is 16 residues long. CDR3 sequence reads: CSVDSAGGEMNTEAFF. CDR3 nucleotide sequence: TGCAGCGTTGATTCTGCAGGGGGCGAAATGAACACTGAAGCTTTCTTT.

The chain is built from TRBV27 and TRBJ2-1; D uncertain. V lost 10 bases and J 8 bases, leaving 18 bases between the germline ends. CDR3 length equals 13 residues. Per germline, CDR1 MNHEY and CDR2 SMNVEV (reference sequence). The CDR3 DNA follows: TGTGCCACCGAACCGATAGATCGCGATGAGCAGTTCTTC. Its translation is CATEPIDRDEQFF.

This chain connects TRBV19 to TRBJ2-7, with D uncertain. V gave up 5 bases and J gave up 3 bases, with 17 bases separating them. This CDR3 is built from 15 residues. Looked up from germline, CDR1 is LNHDA and CDR2 is SQIVND (reference sequence). The CDR3 nucleotides read TGTGCCAGTAGTTATGTTGGTTCCGGGTTCTACGAGCAGTACTTC. This codes for CASSYVGSGFYEQYF.

This sequence joins TRBV4-2 and TRBJ1-1; D might be TRBD1 (5 bases). Germline V gives CDR1 LGHNA, CDR2 YNFKEQ. The CDR3 totals 14 residues. V was clipped by 4 bases and J by 4 bases, with 13 bases between them. CDR3 bases: TGTGCCAGCAGCCCGCTAAGGGGTGTCACTGAAGCTTTCTTT. The encoded protein is CASSPLRGVTEAFF.

The chain couples TRBV19 to TRBJ2-7; a weak D match, TRBD1 (5 bases). CDR1 and CDR2 from the germline V gene are LNHDA and SQIVND (reference sequence). Trimming removed 4 bases from V and 3 bases from J, with 16 bases in between. CDR3 length equals 15 residues. The CDR3 coding sequence is TGTGCCAGTAGTACCCAAAGGACAAACAACTACGAGCAGTACTTC. This translates into CASSTQRTNNYEQYF.

With respect to this clone: In this CDR3 the conserved last residue, phenylalanine or tryptophan, is missing, so a read error is likely. The DNA is left out, because the CDR3 cannot be placed on it with certainty; the CDR3 is given as TCRdb lists it. The rearrangement uses TRBV28 and TRBJ1-1; TRBD1 reflects the table's D call only, with no check against the DNA. Per germline, CDR1 MDHEN and CDR2 SYDVKM. The CDR3 has 16 amino acids, counting both end residues. The chain's CDR3 is CASTPRDRGRFPGSLG.

This clone was detected once. V usage is TRBV6-5 and J usage is TRBJ2-5; possible D gene TRBD2, 5 bases. Germline V gene lookup returns CDR1 MNHEY and CDR2 SVGAGI. Deletions cut 4 bases from V and 2 bases from J, with 8 bases between. The CDR3 totals 13 residues. The CDR3 here is CASSLALQETQYF. The DNA for the CDR3 is TGTGCCAGCAGTTTAGCGTTACAAGAGACCCAGTACTTC.

This rearrangement joins TRBV7-2 to TRBJ2-1; TRBD2 aligns across 7 bases. Losses at the gene ends were 6 bases for V and 8 bases for J; bases not matched to a gene: 13. This CDR3 has 15 residues. CDR1 is SGHTA and CDR2 is FQGNSA in the germline V gene. CDR3 DNA: TGTGCCAGCAGACCCGGGGGAGGGCCGATTCATGAGCAGTTCTTC. This codes for CASRPGGGPIHEQFF.

The rearrangement uses TRBV6-1 and TRBJ1-2; 8 nucleotides match TRBD1. The germline V gene encodes CDR1 MNHNS and CDR2 SASEGT. The CDR3 totals 13 residues. With V trimmed by 1 base and J by 8 bases, 3 bases remained unmatched. CDR3 sequence reads: CASSEGQGSGYTF. The CDR3 DNA is TGTGCCAGCAGTGAAGGACAGGGGAGCGGCTACACCTTC.

This clone has only one observation. The genes are TRBV30 and TRBJ2-7, with 9 bases matching TRBD1. This CDR3 region has 16 residues. V lost 2 bases, J lost 4 bases, and 12 bases stayed unmatched. Germline loops: CDR1 GTSNPN, CDR2 SVGIG (reference sequence). This chain's CDR3 is CAWSHLTGTGRYEQYF. CDR3 coding DNA: TGTGCCTGGAGTCATCTAACCGGGACAGGGCGGTACGAGCAGTACTTC.

This clone was seen a few times. The chain combines TRBV15 with TRBJ2-1; TRBD2 might be the D (5 bases). Germline-derived CDR1 and CDR2 are LNHNV and YYDKDF (reference sequence). V shed 3 bases and J shed 7 bases, with 10 bases lying between them. CDR3 length equals 13 residues. The chain's CDR3 is CATSSARGNEQFF. In DNA, the CDR3 is TGTGCCACCAGCAGTGCACGAGGGAATGAGCAGTTCTTC.

V is TRBV5-1 and J is TRBJ2-7, with 13 bases identical to TRBD2. The CDR3 covers 20 residues. The V and J ends lost 0 bases and 1 base, in that order; junction bases with no gene match: 13. Germline loops: CDR1 SGHRS, CDR2 YFSETQ. The CDR3 is CASSLGTSQTSGGSSYEQYF. The DNA of the CDR3 is TGCGCCAGCAGCTTGGGGACCTCTCAGACTAGCGGGGGGTCTTCCTACGAGCAGTACTTC.

V gene TRBV27 combines with J gene TRBJ2-3; TRBD2 agrees at 10 bases. The CDR3 runs 17 residues. The germline gives CDR1 MNHEY, CDR2 SMNVEV (reference sequence). Trimming removed 6 bases from V and 5 bases from J; junction bases left unmatched: 14. This CDR3 is CASRNSRGLAWGDTQYF. CDR3 sequence (DNA): TGTGCCAGCAGAAATAGCCGGGGACTAGCGTGGGGAGATACGCAGTATTTT.

A single count supports this clone. This chain uses TRBV24-1 with TRBJ2-5; TRBD2 aligns across 14 bases. V trimming: 3 bases; J trimming: 6 bases; junction bases outside the gene matches: 11. Germline-derived CDR1 and CDR2 are KGHDR and SFDVKD. The CDR3 runs 18 residues. The CDR3 DNA is TGTGCCACCAGTGATACGTCCACGACTAGCGGGAGGGCCAAGACCCAGTACTTC. The encoded protein is CATSDTSTTSGRAKTQYF.

This chain joins TRBV9 and TRBJ1-2; a weak D match, TRBD1 (6 bases). The V gene lost 1 base and the J gene lost 2 bases, with 6 bases spanning the gap. The germline gives CDR1 SGDLS, CDR2 YYNGEE. This CDR3 has 13 residues. The CDR3 DNA follows: TGTGCCAGCAGCGTACAGGGGAACTATGGCTACACCTTC. Amino acid sequence: CASSVQGNYGYTF.

The genes are TRBV6-5 and TRBJ1-1; tentative D call: TRBD1 (5 bases). V shed 10 bases and J shed 1 base, with 7 bases lying between them. CDR1 is MNHEY and CDR2 is SVGAGI in the germline V gene. This CDR3 is built from 11 residues. The CDR3 is CATQGNTEAFF. The CDR3 DNA reads TGTGCCACCCAGGGGAACACTGAAGCTTTCTTT.

The chain links TRBV4-2 to TRBJ2-1, with D tentatively TRBD2 (6 bases). CDR3 length: 15 residues. The ends were cut back, 1 base at V and 3 bases at J, with 10 bases in the middle. CDR1 is LGHNA, CDR2 YNFKEQ, per germline. For the CDR3, the DNA is TGTGCCAGCAGCCAAGGGAGGGATTACTACAATGAGCAGTTCTTC. Residues: CASSQGRDYYNEQFF.

The V gene is TRBV9, the J gene TRBJ2-7; TRBD2 agrees at 11 bases. CDR1 and CDR2 from the germline V gene are SGDLS and YYNGEE. Trimming removed 0 bases from V and 7 bases from J; junction bases left unmatched: 9. The CDR3 extends over 16 amino acids. CDR3 nucleotides: TGTGCCAGCAGCGTAGATAGCGGGAGGGCCGTGTTAGAGCAGTACTTC. It translates to CASSVDSGRAVLEQYF.

In this sample, this clone turned up once. The CDR3 protein is CASSTDSGRDTQYF. CDR3 coding DNA: TGTGCCAGCTCGACGGACAGCGGGAGAGATACGCAGTATTTT. The rearrangement uses TRBV18 and TRBJ2-3; 8 nucleotides align to TRBD2. The CDR3 totals 14 residues. Germline CDR1 KGHSH, CDR2 LQKENI. V trimming: 6 bases; J trimming: 5 bases; junction bases outside the gene matches: 7.

This clone appeared a few times. The chain combines TRBV19 with TRBJ1-1; D is ambiguous. Trimming removed 5 bases at V and 0 bases at J, with 16 bases between. The germline gives CDR1 LNHDA, CDR2 SQIVND (reference sequence). The CDR3 runs 16 residues. CDR3 DNA: TGTGCCAGTAGTTATCTCCCGGGAGTCTTGAACACTGAAGCTTTCTTT. Translating gives CASSYLPGVLNTEAFF. The entire variable domain, with the rest obtained from reference TRBV19 and TRBJ1-1, is as follows: DGGITQSPKYLFRKEGQNVTLSCEQNLNHDAMYWYRQDPGQGLRLIYYSQIVNDFQKGDIAEGYSVSREKKESFPLTVTSAQKNPTAFYLCASSYLPGVLNTEAFFGQGTRLTVV.

The J gene is TRBJ1-4, the V gene TRBV5-5, with D uncertain. The CDR3 is 15 residues long. The germline V gene encodes CDR1 SGHKS and CDR2 YYEKEE (reference sequence). V lost 5 bases and J lost 8, with 19 bases in between. The chain's CDR3 is CASSLLGSPWEKLFF. The CDR3 DNA reads TGTGCCAGCAGTTTGCTCGGGTCACCTTGGGAAAAACTGTTTTTT.

The chain uses TRBV24-1 and TRBJ1-1; D may be TRBD1 (6 bases). Per the germline V gene, CDR1 is KGHDR and CDR2 is SFDVKD. Trimming took off 3 bases at V and 1 base at J, with 14 bases between the two ends. The CDR3 is made up of 16 amino acids. In nucleotides, the CDR3 is TGTGCCACCAGTGATGGGGACACCTCCTGGAACACTGAAGCTTTCTTT. Translating gives CATSDGDTSWNTEAFF.

V gene TRBV6-5 combines with J gene TRBJ2-5; 8 positions match TRBD1. CDR1 and CDR2 (germline): MNHEY, SVGAGI. Losses at the gene ends were 8 bases for V and 6 bases for J; bases not matched to a gene: 11. This CDR3 region has 14 residues. The chain's CDR3 is CASDRQGAVKTQYF. CDR3 bases: TGTGCCAGCGATAGGCAGGGGGCTGTTAAGACCCAGTACTTC.

V usage is TRBV4-1 and J usage is TRBJ1-2; a possible D gene is TRBD1 (6 bases). V lost 1 base and J lost 4, with 13 bases in between. Germline CDR1 MGHRA, CDR2 YSYEKL. The CDR3 length is 15 residues. This chain's CDR3 is CASSQGSGAVYGYTF. CDR3 in DNA: TGCGCCAGCAGCCAAGGGTCAGGGGCAGTCTATGGCTACACCTTC.

This chain joins TRBV6-6 and TRBJ1-3, with a weak D call TRBD1 (5 bases). Germline CDR1 and CDR2: MNHNY and SVGAGI (reference sequence). There are 12 residues in the CDR3. The V and J ends lost 8 bases and 7 bases respectively, with 12 bases between them. The CDR3 loop reads CASSDTANTIYF. CDR3 in DNA: TGTGCCAGCTCGGACACCGCGAACACCATATATTTT.

V is TRBV4-2 and J is TRBJ1-6; 7 nucleotides line up with TRBD1. There are 15 residues in the CDR3. The V and J ends lost 6 bases and 9 bases, in that order; junction bases with no gene match: 11. Germline lookup yields CDR1 LGHNA and CDR2 YNFKEQ. Written as DNA, the CDR3 is TGTGCCAGCAGTCCATCAGGGGGTCTAGGTTCACCCCTCCACTTT. It encodes CASSPSGGLGSPLHF.